Below, 15 T cell receptor beta chains from the same sample are listed, as sequenced in a study of radiation and T cells in renal cell carcinoma. Documented time point: baseline pretreatment blood. Treatment in this sample: 15 Gy SBRT to primary tumor, nephrectomy 4 weeks later. Clones were sequenced by immunoSEQ multiplex PCR, and TCRdb holds only the in-frame ones, with some missing. In the table there are about 140,000 clones, over 80% of which are singletons. The sample here was blood, taken from a patient whose treatment included radiotherapy and nephrectomy. Every receptor here comes from a woman aged 45-60 years with renal cell carcinoma.

This clone came up many times. The genes are TRBV19 and TRBJ2-7; 12 nucleotides match TRBD2. CDR1 and CDR2 from the germline V gene are LNHDA and SQIVND (reference sequence). The CDR3 is 17 amino acids. Losses at the gene ends were 4 bases for V and 4 bases for J; bases not matched to a gene: 11. This CDR3 reads CASSKSALAGGGYEQYF. Here the CDR3 DNA reads TGTGCCAGTAGTAAATCCGCACTAGCGGGAGGCGGTTACGAGCAGTACTTC.

This chain joins TRBV4-3 and TRBJ2-3, with D possibly matching TRBD1 (6 bases). The CDR3 has 15 amino acids. In germline, CDR1 is LGHNA, CDR2 YSLEER. V gave up 1 base and J gave up 5 bases, with 13 bases separating them. The CDR3 region has the DNA TGCGCCAGCAGCCAAGCAGGGGCCGAGAGAGATACGCAGTATTTT. It encodes CASSQAGAERDTQYF.

About this clone: Different DNA sequences within this sample yield the same CDR3. This rearrangement joins TRBV5-1 to TRBJ2-5; D unresolved. The germline V and J ends were trimmed by 0 bases and 2 bases, with 2 bases remaining between them. There are 12 residues in the CDR3. CDR1 is SGHRS, CDR2 YFSETQ, per germline. The CDR3 spells CASSLGQETQYF. CDR3 coding DNA: TGCGCCAGCAGCTTGGGACAAGAGACCCAGTACTTC.

V usage is TRBV5-6 and J usage is TRBJ2-7; D gene uncertain. The V gene lost 4 bases and the J gene lost 3 bases, with 11 bases spanning the gap. This CDR3 spans 13 amino acids. Per germline, CDR1 SGHDT and CDR2 YYEEEE. The CDR3 spells CASSPGPDYEQYF. As DNA, the CDR3 is TGTGCCAGCAGCCCCGGACCAGACTACGAGCAGTACTTC. Together with reference TRBV5-6 and TRBJ2-7, the CDR3 gives the full variable domain: DAGVTQSPTHLIKTRGQQVTLRCSPKSGHDTVSWYQQALGQGPQFIFQYYEEEERQRGNFPDRFSGHQFPNYSSELNVNALLLGDSALYLCASSPGPDYEQYFGPGTRLTVT.

This clone was seen only once. This rearrangement joins TRBV7-9 to TRBJ2-1, with 7 bases that match TRBD1. V gave up 1 base and J gave up 3 bases; unmatched junction bases: 3. In germline, CDR1 is SEHNR, CDR2 FQNEAQ (reference sequence). The CDR3 extends over 15 amino acids. CDR3 amino acids: CASSLGQGVYNEQFF. The CDR3, as DNA: TGTGCCAGCAGCTTAGGGCAGGGGGTCTACAATGAGCAGTTCTTC.

This sequence joins TRBV6-5 and TRBJ1-1; 8 bases fit TRBD1. Germline CDR1 reads MNHEY; CDR2 reads SVGAGI. The CDR3 spans 13 residues. Losses at the gene ends were 4 bases for V and 11 bases for J; bases not matched to a gene: 9. CDR3 amino acids: CASSSTDRVGAFF. DNA of the CDR3: TGTGCCAGCAGTTCCACGGACAGGGTGGGGGCTTTCTTT.

V is TRBV6-6 and J is TRBJ1-1; D unclear. Germline V gene data show CDR1 as MNHNY and CDR2 as SVGAGI (reference sequence). This CDR3 contains 14 residues. V lost 4 bases, J lost 8 bases, and 17 bases lay in between. The CDR3 DNA is TGTGCCAGCAGTTTAGGTGGGTCGACGGCGGAAGCTTTCTTT. This encodes CASSLGGSTAEAFF.

This clone appeared a single time. The rearrangement links TRBV4-1 to TRBJ1-4; 10 nucleotides align to TRBD1. Germline assignment: CDR1 MGHRA and CDR2 YSYEKL. This CDR3 contains 19 residues. V trimming: 0 bases; J trimming: 1 base; junction bases outside the gene matches: 8. The DNA of the CDR3 is TGCGCCAGCAGCCAAGATGTTGGGACAGGGGTTAGAACTAATGAAAAACTGTTTTTT. Translation gives CASSQDVGTGVRTNEKLFF.

The chain combines TRBV11-2 with TRBJ2-5; TRBD1 agrees at 9 bases. V was pared by 5 bases and J by 3 bases, with 4 bases of the junction left unmatched. The length of the CDR3 is 14 residues. CDR1 and CDR2 from the germline V gene are SGHAT and FQNNGV. The CDR3 sequence: CASSRDRVEETQYF. DNA of the CDR3: TGTGCCAGCAGCCGGGACAGGGTAGAAGAGACCCAGTACTTC.

This clone was seen once. This sequence joins TRBV5-4 and TRBJ2-7, with D possibly TRBD1 on 6 matching bases. This CDR3 region has 15 residues. CDR1 is SGHNT and CDR2 is YYREEE in the germline V gene (reference sequence). The V end lost 0 bases, the J end lost 6 bases, and 16 bases lay between the germline ends. DNA for the CDR3: TGTGCCAGCAGCTTGGCGGGACAAAGATCCATCGAGCAGTACTTC. Translation: CASSLAGQRSIEQYF.

This clone was detected once. CDR3 region: CASSYSGGYTEAFF. CDR3 sequence (DNA): TGTGCCAGCAGTTACTCCGGAGGGTACACTGAAGCTTTCTTT. The chain carries TRBV6-5 and TRBJ1-1; D uncertain. This CDR3 has 14 amino acids. Germline V gene data show CDR1 as MNHEY and CDR2 as SVGAGI. Trimming left V 0 bases short and J 3 bases short, with 8 bases between.

The chain couples TRBV7-9 to TRBJ2-5; tentatively, D is TRBD1 (5 bases). Germline V gene data show CDR1 as SEHNR and CDR2 as FQNEAQ (reference sequence). The CDR3 loop spans 15 amino acids. The ends were cut back, 4 bases at V and 2 bases at J, with 14 bases in the middle. The DNA of the CDR3 is TGTGCCAGCAGCTACAATCAGGGCCCACAAGAGACCCAGTACTTC. It yields the protein CASSYNQGPQETQYF. The full variable domain, completed using reference TRBV7-9 and TRBJ2-5, is DTGVSQNPRHKITKRGQNVTFRCDPISEHNRLYWYRQTLGQGPEFLTYFQNEAQLEKSRLLSDRFSAERPKGSFSTLEIQRTEQGDSAMYLCASSYNQGPQETQYFGPGTRLLVL.

The genes are TRBV18 and TRBJ2-7; unclear D gene. Germline values: CDR1 KGHSH, CDR2 LQKENI. V was trimmed by 2 bases and J by 1 base, leaving 6 bases between them. The CDR3 runs 13 residues. The CDR3 DNA is TGTGCCAGCTCACCAGGGATATCCTACGAGCAGTACTTC. Its protein is CASSPGISYEQYF.

The chain couples TRBV9 to TRBJ1-4, with D maybe TRBD1 (5 bases). The V and J ends lost 2 bases and 2 bases respectively, with 10 bases between them. The CDR3 is 15 residues long. In germline, CDR1 is SGDLS, CDR2 YYNGEE. The CDR3 bases are TGTGCCAGCAGCGTTTCAGGGTTCACTAATGAAAAACTGTTTTTT. This sequence encodes CASSVSGFTNEKLFF.

The gene calls are TRBV27 and TRBJ1-1; the D is unclear. The CDR3 is 15 residues long. Germline values: CDR1 MNHEY, CDR2 SMNVEV (reference sequence). The V end was cut by 0 bases, the J end by 4 bases, with 12 bases between. This CDR3 reads CASSLSWGVGTEAFF. CDR3 in DNA: TGTGCCAGCAGTTTATCGTGGGGAGTTGGCACTGAAGCTTTCTTT.